The clone carrying this T cell receptor (beta chain) occurred a few times. The target antigen is unknown. The data were obtained in a study of identical twins' blood T cells. About the research overall: Roughly 6 alpha and about 6 beta libraries together yielded tens of millions of reads. General study findings and limits: Environmental influences on twin similarity could not be excluded.

Each TCR cDNA library carried sample-specific barcodes on both ends. In the authors' methods: Each donor had about 95,000 to nearly 550,000 clonotypes. TCRdb re-called the 5' RACE reads through MiXCR, storing one row per CDR3 protein. TCRdb's processing, not the study's, gives the V and J calls here. The repertoire holds hundreds of thousands of distinct CDR3 sequences, with about 28% as singletons. Deletions cut 6 bases from V and 4 bases from J, with 15 bases between. This CDR3 region has 14 residues. This receptor was taken from a woman between 18 and 50 years old in good health. The chain combines TRBV12-3 or TRBV12-4 with TRBJ1-2; D is perhaps TRBD1 (5 bases). Sequenced material: PBMCs. CDR3 residues: CASSPGTLSYGYTF. CDR3 DNA: TGTGCCAGCAGCCCAGGGACCCTTAGCTATGGCTACACCTTC.